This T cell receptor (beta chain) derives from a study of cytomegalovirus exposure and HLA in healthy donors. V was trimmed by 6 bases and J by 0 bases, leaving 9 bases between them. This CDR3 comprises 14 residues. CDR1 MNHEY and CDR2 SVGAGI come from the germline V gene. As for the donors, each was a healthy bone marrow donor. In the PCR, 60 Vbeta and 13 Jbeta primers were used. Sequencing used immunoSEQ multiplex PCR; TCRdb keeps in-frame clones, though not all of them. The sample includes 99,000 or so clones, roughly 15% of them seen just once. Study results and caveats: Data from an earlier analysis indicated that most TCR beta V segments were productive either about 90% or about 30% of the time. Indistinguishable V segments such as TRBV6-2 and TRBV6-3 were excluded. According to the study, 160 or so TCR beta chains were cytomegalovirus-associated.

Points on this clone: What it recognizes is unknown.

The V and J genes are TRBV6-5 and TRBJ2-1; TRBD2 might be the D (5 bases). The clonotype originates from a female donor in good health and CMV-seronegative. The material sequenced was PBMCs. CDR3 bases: TGTGCCAGCAGAGCGGACGGCTCCTACAATGAGCAGTTCTTC. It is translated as CASRADGSYNEQFF.